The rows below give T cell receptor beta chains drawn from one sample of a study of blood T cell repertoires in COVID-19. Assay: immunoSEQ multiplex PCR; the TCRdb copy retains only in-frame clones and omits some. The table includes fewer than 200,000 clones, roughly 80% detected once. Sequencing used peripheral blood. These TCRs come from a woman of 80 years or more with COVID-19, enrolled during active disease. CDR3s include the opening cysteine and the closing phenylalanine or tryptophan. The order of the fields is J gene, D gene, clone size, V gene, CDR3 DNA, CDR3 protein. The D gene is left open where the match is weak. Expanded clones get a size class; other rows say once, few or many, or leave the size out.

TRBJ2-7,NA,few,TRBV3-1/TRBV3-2,TGTGCCAGCAGCCAAGATTCCACGAGGGCCTACGAGCAGTACTTC,CASSQDSTRAYEQYF
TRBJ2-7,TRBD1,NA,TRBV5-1,TGCGCCAGCAGCGCGGGACAGGGTTACGGCGAGCAGTACTTC,CASSAGQGYGEQYF
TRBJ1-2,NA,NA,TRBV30,TGTGCCTGGAGTCTTGACACCTCTAACTATGGCTACACCTTC,CAWSLDTSNYGYTF
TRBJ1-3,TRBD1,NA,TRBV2,TGTGCCAGCAGTACGGACAGGGCCTCTGGAAACACCATATATTTT,CASSTDRASGNTIYF
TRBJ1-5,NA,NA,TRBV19,TGTGCCAGTAGTATTCGGTCGGCAGGGGTCGCACTCGATCAGCCCCAGCATTTT,CASSIRSAGVALDQPQHF
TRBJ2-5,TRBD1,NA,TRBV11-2,TGTGCCAGCAGCCTCAGGACAGGGAGGGAGACCCAGTACTTC,CASSLRTGRETQYF
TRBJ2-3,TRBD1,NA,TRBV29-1,TGCAGCGTTGAATATGTGGGACAGGGAACAGATACGCAGTATTTT,CSVEYVGQGTDTQYF
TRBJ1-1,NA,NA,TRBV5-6,TGTGCCAGCAGGGGGGGTCTAGGAGTGAACACTGAAGCTTTCTTT,CASRGGLGVNTEAFF
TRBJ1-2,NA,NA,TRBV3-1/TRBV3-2,TGTGCCAGCAGCCAAGATATCGGAGGTGTAGGCTACACCTTC,CASSQDIGGVGYTF
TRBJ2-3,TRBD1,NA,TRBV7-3,TGTGCCAGCAGACCAACAGGGGGCACAGATACGCAGTATTTT,CASRPTGGTDTQYF
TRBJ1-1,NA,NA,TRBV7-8,TGTGCCAGCAGCTTAGGAGCGGTGACGCGGAACACTGAAGCTTTCTTT,CASSLGAVTRNTEAFF
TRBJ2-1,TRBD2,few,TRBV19,TGTGCCAGTAGTATGGTGGGGGGGATTGGTGAGCAGTTCTTC,CASSMVGGIGEQFF
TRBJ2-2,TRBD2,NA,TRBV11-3,TGTGCCAGCAGCCTAGCGGGGGGTATGTCCGGGGAGCTGTTTTTT,CASSLAGGMSGELFF
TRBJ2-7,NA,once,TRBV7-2,TGTGCCAGCAGCTACTGGGCCGACAGCTCCTACGAGCAGTACTTC,CASSYWADSSYEQYF
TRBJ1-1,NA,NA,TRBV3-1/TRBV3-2,TGTGCCAGCAGCCTACAGGGTGCTGAAGCTTTCTTT,CASSLQGAEAFF
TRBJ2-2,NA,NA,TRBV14,TGTGCCAGCAGCCAATGGGTCCCGGGCACCGGGGAGCTGTTTTTT,CASSQWVPGTGELFF
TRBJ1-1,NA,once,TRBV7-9,TGTGCCAGCAGCAAAGTGGGGGCTCCCACTGAAGCTTTCTTT,CASSKVGAPTEAFF
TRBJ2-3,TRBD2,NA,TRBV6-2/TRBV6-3,TGTGCCAGCAGTTCCCGCCCAGCGGGGGGGCCGGGGCACACAGATACGCAGTATTTT,CASSSRPAGGPGHTDTQYF
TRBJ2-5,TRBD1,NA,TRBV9,TGTGCCAGCAACAGCCGGACAGGAGAGACCCAGTACTTC,CASNSRTGETQYF
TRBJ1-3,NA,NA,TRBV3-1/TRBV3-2,TGTGCCAGCACGGTTGCGGCGGTAGGAAACACCATATATTTT,CASTVAAVGNTIYF
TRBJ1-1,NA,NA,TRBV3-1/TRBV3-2,TGTGCCAGCAGCCGGACAGTTTTGAACACTGAAGCTTTCTTT,CASSRTVLNTEAFF
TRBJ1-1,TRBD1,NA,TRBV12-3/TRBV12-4,TGTGCCAGCGGGCGACAGGGTTCTGAAGCTTTCTTT,CASGRQGSEAFF
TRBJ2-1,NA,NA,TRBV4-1,TGCGCCAGCAGCCCAGGAGGATCCTACAATGAGCAGTTCTTC,CASSPGGSYNEQFF
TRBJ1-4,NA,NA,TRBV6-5,TGTGCCAGCACCCTATCGCGGTCGCAGATCGAAAAACTGTTTTTT,CASTLSRSQIEKLFF
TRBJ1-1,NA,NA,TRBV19,TGTGCCAGTAGATTCGGCGTCGGCGGAGCCGAGCTTCTGAACACTGAAGCTTTCTTT,CASRFGVGGAELLNTEAFF
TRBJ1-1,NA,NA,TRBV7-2,TGTGCCAGCAGCTTAGACAGGAACACTGAAGCTTTCTTT,CASSLDRNTEAFF
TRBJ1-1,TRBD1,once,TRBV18,TGTGCCAGCTCACCTACGGACAGGCTGTGGCCTGAAGCTTTCTTT,CASSPTDRLWPEAFF
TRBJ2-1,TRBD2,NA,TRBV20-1,TGCAGTTGCTTGGGGGGGAGTGAGCAGTTCTTC,CSCLGGSEQFF
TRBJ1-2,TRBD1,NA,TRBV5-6,TGTGCCAGCAGCTTGGGGGACAGCTCCTATGGCTACACCTTC,CASSLGDSSYGYTF
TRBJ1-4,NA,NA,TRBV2,TGTGCCAGCAGTGTAGGGCAGGGCGGCGAAAAACTGTTTTTT,CASSVGQGGEKLFF
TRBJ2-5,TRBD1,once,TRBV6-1,TGTGCCAGCAGTGATTCACAGGGGGTTTGGGAGACCCAGTACTTC,CASSDSQGVWETQYF
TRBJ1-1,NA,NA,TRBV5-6,TGTGCCAGCAGCCAGACATTGAACACTGAAGCTTTCTTT,CASSQTLNTEAFF
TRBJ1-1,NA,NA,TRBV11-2,TGTGCCAGCAGTAAAACACCGAACACTGAAGCTTTCTTT,CASSKTPNTEAFF
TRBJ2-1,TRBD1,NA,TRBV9,TGTGCCAGCAGCGTAACAGGGGGCGCCCCCAATGAGCAGTTCTTC,CASSVTGGAPNEQFF
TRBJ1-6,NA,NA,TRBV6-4,TGTGCCAGCTCGGGGTCCTATAATTCACCCCTCCACTTT,CASSGSYNSPLHF
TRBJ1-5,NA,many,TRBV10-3,TGTGCCATCAGTGATTACGGACTCGAGGGCAATCAGCCCCAGCATTTT,CAISDYGLEGNQPQHF
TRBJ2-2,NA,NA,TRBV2,TGTGCCAGCAGTGTTTCCCTATCGGGCACCGGGGAGCTGTTTTTT,CASSVSLSGTGELFF
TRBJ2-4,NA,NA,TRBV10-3,TGTGCCATCAGTGAGGTGCCTATTGCCGGGACTGGCAAAAACATTCAGTACTTC,CAISEVPIAGTGKNIQYF
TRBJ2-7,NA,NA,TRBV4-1,TGCGCCAGCAGCCAAGGAGTACAGCCACTCTCCTACGAGCAGTACTTC,CASSQGVQPLSYEQYF